This T cell receptor (beta chain) was documented in a study of blood T cells in healthy people across ages. This clonotype showed up many times. The antigen is not known. Study-wide points: Estimated diversity across one million T cells was deemed an underestimate.

A second about 6 to 12 cycle PCR used barcoded and J-beta primers. All samples gave at least 2.5 million CDR3-containing paired-end reads. TCRdb reanalysed the 5' RACE reads using MiXCR and keeps one entry per CDR3 protein. The repertoire holds hundreds of thousands of distinct CDR3 sequences, with 25% to 30% as singletons. A minimum of 6 million PBMCs was isolated per sample. V lost 4 bases and J 4 bases, leaving 17 bases between the germline ends. Germline CDR1 reads SGDLS; CDR2 reads YYNGEE. The CDR3 extends over 15 amino acids. The source of this sequence is a woman older than 75 in good health. The V and J genes are TRBV9 and TRBJ2-5; possibly TRBD1 for D (6 bases). The specimen was blood. The CDR3 region has the DNA TGTGCCAGCAGCCTTCAAACAGGGTTAGGAGAGACCCAGTACTTC. As protein: CASSLQTGLGETQYF.